A selection of T cell receptor beta chains follows, all from one sample in a study of CXCR3-negative and CXCR3-positive naive CD8 T cells. TCRdb reanalyzed the 5' RACE reads and collapses them to one entry per CDR3 protein, without DNA. Its listing shows about 30,000 distinct CDR3 sequences. The sample was memory CD8+ T cells from blood. These receptors were taken from a human donor in good health. Some clones in this sample may be carry-over from other donors' samples. Both conserved end residues are part of each CDR3. The listing skips clone size in some rows; elsewhere it reads once, few, many or a size class.

CASRPGVPQETQYF	TRBJ2-5	TRBV7-9	-
CASTAGTGGGEQYF	TRBJ2-7	TRBV21-1	-
CASSQGRWSEAFF	TRBJ1-1	TRBV4-3	-
CANQGHQGYTF	TRBJ1-2	TRBV10-1	-
CATGLAGPYEQYF	TRBJ2-7	TRBV30	medium-sized
CASRALGGSTDTQYF	TRBJ2-3	TRBV6-4	-
CSGGDQIPYNEQFF	TRBJ2-1	TRBV20-1	-
CASSLGWRVPYNEQFF	TRBJ2-1	TRBV7-3	-
CASSPSNGLSYNEQFF	TRBJ2-1	TRBV28	-
CASSLRTGSSYEQYF	TRBJ2-7	TRBV27	-
CSVGQGAHNEQFF	TRBJ2-1	TRBV29-1	-
CASSPRQGSNEQFF	TRBJ2-1	TRBV5-8	-
CASSLETSPSGGAGETQYF	TRBJ2-5	TRBV7-9	-
CSVETQETVYGYTF	TRBJ1-2	TRBV29-1	-
CSVEFQTSGRDPDTQYF	TRBJ2-3	TRBV29-1	-
CSAHGAGAGNEQFF	TRBJ2-1	TRBV20-1	-
CASSDVAVYQETQYF	TRBJ2-5	TRBV2	-
CSAARTTGFGTEAFF	TRBJ1-1	TRBV20-1	-
CSVRQIDTDTQYF	TRBJ2-3	TRBV29-1	-
CASSLGTVTYEQYF	TRBJ2-7	TRBV5-6	-
CSVVGVAYEQYF	TRBJ2-7	TRBV29-1	-
CASSLLVGGGREQFF	TRBJ2-1	TRBV7-9	-
CASSASGTPRPYEQYF	TRBJ2-7	TRBV25-1	-
CASTSPWSTDTQYF	TRBJ2-3	TRBV12-3/TRBV12-4	-
CASSLAAGEGYEQYF	TRBJ2-7	TRBV7-6	-
CASSQDLAPGDEQFF	TRBJ2-1	TRBV4-3	-
CASGRQPSSGNTIYF	TRBJ1-3	TRBV27	-
CASSYGQGGEQYF	TRBJ2-7	TRBV7-3	-
CASRLPDSENNEQFF	TRBJ2-1	TRBV28	-
CASSAGTQNTGELFF	TRBJ2-2	TRBV6-4	-
CASTIKPEGEKLFF	TRBJ1-4	TRBV6-2/TRBV6-3	-
CSARDFGSGGRGEQFF	TRBJ2-1	TRBV20-1	-
CATSDLQGGETGELFF	TRBJ2-2	TRBV24-1	-
CASSVRMGGGYNEQFF	TRBJ2-1	TRBV9	-
CASSLPLDTRNTEAFF	TRBJ1-1	TRBV5-1	-
CSVQGAGYGYTF	TRBJ1-2	TRBV29-1	-
CASSPGVYFSYEQYF	TRBJ2-7	TRBV7-6	-
CASSVGEMNTEAFF	TRBJ1-1	TRBV9	-
CASSPTPGASGELFF	TRBJ2-2	TRBV7-9	-
CASSPVEGLVRYTF	TRBJ1-2	TRBV5-1	-
CSVEEWGDEQYF	TRBJ2-7	TRBV29-1	-
CASSQGLRDLEAFF	TRBJ1-1	TRBV4-3	-
CASSQDQPDTQYF	TRBJ2-3	TRBV4-1	-
CASTSGGGSYNEQFF	TRBJ2-1	TRBV12-3/TRBV12-4	-
CASSVRGSGTEAFF	TRBJ1-1	TRBV21-1	-
CASSFDPVRGYTF	TRBJ1-2	TRBV4-2	-